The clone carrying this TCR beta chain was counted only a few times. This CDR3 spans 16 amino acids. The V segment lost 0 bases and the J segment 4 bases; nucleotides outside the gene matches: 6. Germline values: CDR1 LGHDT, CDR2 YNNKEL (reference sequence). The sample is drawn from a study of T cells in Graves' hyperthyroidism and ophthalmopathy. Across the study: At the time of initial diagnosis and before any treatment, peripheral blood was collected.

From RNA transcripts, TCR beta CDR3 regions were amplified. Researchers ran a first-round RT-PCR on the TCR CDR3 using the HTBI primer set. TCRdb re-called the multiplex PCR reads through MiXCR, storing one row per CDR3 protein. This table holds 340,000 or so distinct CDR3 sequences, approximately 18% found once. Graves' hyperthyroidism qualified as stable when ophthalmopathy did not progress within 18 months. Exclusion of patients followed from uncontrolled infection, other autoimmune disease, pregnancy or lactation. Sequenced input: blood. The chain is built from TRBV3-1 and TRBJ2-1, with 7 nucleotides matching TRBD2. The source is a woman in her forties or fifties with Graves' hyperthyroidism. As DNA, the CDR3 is TGTGCCAGCAGCCAAGAAGGGACTACTCCGTACAATGAGCAGTTCTTC. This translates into CASSQEGTTPYNEQFF.